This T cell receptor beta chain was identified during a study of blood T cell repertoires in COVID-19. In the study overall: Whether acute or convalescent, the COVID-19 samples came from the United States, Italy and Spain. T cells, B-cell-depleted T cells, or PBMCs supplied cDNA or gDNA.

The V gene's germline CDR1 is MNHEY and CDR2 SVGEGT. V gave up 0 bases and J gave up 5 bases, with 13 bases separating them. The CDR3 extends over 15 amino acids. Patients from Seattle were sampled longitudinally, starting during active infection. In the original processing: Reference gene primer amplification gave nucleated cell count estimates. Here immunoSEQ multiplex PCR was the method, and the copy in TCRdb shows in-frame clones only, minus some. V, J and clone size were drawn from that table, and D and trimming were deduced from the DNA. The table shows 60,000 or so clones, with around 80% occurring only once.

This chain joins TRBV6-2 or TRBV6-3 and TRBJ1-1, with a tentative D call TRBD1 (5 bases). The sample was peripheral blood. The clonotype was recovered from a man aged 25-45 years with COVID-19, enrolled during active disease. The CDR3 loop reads CASSYSGVGGTEAFF. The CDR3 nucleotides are TGTGCCAGCAGTTACTCGGGAGTCGGGGGGACTGAAGCTTTCTTT.